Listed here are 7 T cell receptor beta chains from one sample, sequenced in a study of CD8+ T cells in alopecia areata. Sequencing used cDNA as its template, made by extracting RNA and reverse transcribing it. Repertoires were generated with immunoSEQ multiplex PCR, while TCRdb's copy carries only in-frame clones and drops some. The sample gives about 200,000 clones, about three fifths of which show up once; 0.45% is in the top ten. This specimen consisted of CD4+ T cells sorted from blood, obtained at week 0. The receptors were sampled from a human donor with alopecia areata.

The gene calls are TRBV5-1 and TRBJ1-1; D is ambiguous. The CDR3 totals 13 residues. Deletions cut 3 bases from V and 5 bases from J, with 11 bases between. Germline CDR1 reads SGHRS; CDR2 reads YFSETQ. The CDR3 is CASSSHSGTEAFF. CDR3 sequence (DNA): TGCGCCAGCAGCTCCCACAGCGGGACTGAAGCTTTCTTT.

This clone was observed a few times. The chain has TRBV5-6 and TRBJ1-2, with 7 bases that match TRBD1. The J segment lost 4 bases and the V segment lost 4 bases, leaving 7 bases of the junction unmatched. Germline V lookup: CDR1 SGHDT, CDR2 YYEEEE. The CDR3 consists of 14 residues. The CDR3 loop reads CASSAWTGTYGYTF. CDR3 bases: TGTGCCAGCAGCGCGTGGACAGGAACCTATGGCTACACCTTC.

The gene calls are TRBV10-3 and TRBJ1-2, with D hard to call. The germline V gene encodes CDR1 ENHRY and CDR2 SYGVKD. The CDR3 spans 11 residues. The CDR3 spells CAITGFYGYTF. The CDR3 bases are TGTGCAATAACCGGATTTTATGGCTACACCTTC.

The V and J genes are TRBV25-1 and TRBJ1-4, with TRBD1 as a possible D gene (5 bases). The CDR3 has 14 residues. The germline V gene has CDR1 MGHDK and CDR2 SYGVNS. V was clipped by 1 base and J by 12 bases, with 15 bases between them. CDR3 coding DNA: TGTGCCAGCAGTGAATTTAGGGGTAGGGAGGAACTGTTTTTT. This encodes CASSEFRGREELFF.

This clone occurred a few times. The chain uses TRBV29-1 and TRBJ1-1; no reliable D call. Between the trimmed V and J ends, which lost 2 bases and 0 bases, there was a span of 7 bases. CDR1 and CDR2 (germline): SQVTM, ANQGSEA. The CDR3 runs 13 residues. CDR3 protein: CSVEKQMNTEAFF. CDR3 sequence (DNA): TGCAGCGTTGAAAAACAGATGAACACTGAAGCTTTCTTT. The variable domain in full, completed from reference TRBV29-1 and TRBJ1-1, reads SAVISQKPSRDICQRGTSLTIQCQVDSQVTMMFWYRQQPGQSLTLIATANQGSEATYESGFVIDKFPISRPNLTFSTLTVSNMSPEDSSIYLCSVEKQMNTEAFFGQGTRLTVV.

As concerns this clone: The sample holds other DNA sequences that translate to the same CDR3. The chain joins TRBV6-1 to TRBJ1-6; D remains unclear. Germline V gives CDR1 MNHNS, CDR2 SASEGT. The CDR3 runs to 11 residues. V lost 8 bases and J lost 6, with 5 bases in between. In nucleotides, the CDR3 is TGTGCCAGCTTAGGTAATTCACCCCTCCACTTT. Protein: CASLGNSPLHF.

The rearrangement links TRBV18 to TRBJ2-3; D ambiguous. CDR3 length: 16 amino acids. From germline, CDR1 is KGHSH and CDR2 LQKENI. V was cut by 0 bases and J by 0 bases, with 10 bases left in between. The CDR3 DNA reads TGTGCCAGCTCACCACCGCCGAGTTCTAGCACAGATACGCAGTATTTT. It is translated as CASSPPPSSSTDTQYF. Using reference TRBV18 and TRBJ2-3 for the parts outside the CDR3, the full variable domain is NAGVMQNPRHLVRRRGQEARLRCSPMKGHSHVYWYRQLPEEGLKFMVYLQKENIIDESGMPKERFSAEFPKEGPSILRIQQVVRGDSAAYFCASSPPPSSSTDTQYFGPGTRLTVL.